A selection of T cell receptor beta chains follows, all from one sample in a study of blood T cell repertoires in COVID-19. Only in-frame clones appear in the TCRdb table, and some are missing; sequencing was by immunoSEQ multiplex PCR. The sample has about 200,000 clones, roughly 88% seen once. The sample was peripheral blood. All receptors come from a man aged 60-69 years with acute or convalescent COVID-19. Each CDR3 is given with its conserved first and last residue. The D gene is left open where the match is weak. Only part of the rows carry a size: once, few, many, or a class if the clone is expanded.

cdr3_nt | cdr3_aa | j_call | d_call | clone_size | v_call
TGTGCCAGCAGCAGGGGACAGGGATCGGGCACAGATACGCAGTATTTT | CASSRGQGSGTDTQYF | TRBJ2-3 | TRBD1 | few | TRBV9
TGTGCCAGCAGCTTTGGGCGGACTAGCACAGATACGCAGTATTTT | CASSFGRTSTDTQYF | TRBJ2-3 | . | . | TRBV11-2
TGTGCCAGCAGCCTCTCCGGGACTAGCGGTTCCTACAATGAGCAGTTCTTC | CASSLSGTSGSYNEQFF | TRBJ2-1 | TRBD2 | . | TRBV5-6
TGTGCCAGCAGCCGCGGACAGCTGAATGAAAAACTGTTTTTT | CASSRGQLNEKLFF | TRBJ1-4 | . | . | TRBV7-9
TGCGCCAGCAGCCTGGGACTGGGAGCTAACTATGGCTACACCTTC | CASSLGLGANYGYTF | TRBJ1-2 | . | . | TRBV5-1
TGTGCCAGCAGTATCCAAACCGGGGTGATACAGCCCCAGCATTTT | CASSIQTGVIQPQHF | TRBJ1-5 | . | . | TRBV28
TGTGCCAGCATCCCACCGGGCAGGGCCCTTTGGAATGAGCAGTTCTTC | CASIPPGRALWNEQFF | TRBJ2-1 | . | . | TRBV7-9
TGTGCCAGCAGCCAATCGTTGGGGGGGAATGAGCAGTTCTTC | CASSQSLGGNEQFF | TRBJ2-1 | TRBD2 | . | TRBV3-1/TRBV3-2
TGTGCCAGTAGTATGGCTAGCGGGAGCATCTCCTACGAGCAGTACTTC | CASSMASGSISYEQYF | TRBJ2-7 | TRBD2 | . | TRBV19
TGTGCCAGTAGGACCCTGGGGACACGGAACACCGGGGAGCTGTTTTTT | CASRTLGTRNTGELFF | TRBJ2-2 | . | . | TRBV19